This T cell receptor (beta chain) appears in the sequencing data of a study of T cells in Graves' hyperthyroidism and ophthalmopathy. Amplification targeted TCR beta CDR3 regions from RNA transcripts. HTBI primers drove first-round RT-PCR of the TCR CDR3. TCRdb reanalysed the multiplex PCR reads using MiXCR and keeps one entry per CDR3 protein. This table has approximately 350,000 distinct CDR3 sequences, around 15% appearing once. The sample holds many counts of this clonotype. Cells are PBMCs isolated from around 9.4 ml of fresh blood. With V trimmed by 8 bases and J by 3 bases, 3 bases remained unmatched. CDR1 SGHAT and CDR2 FQNNGV come from the germline V gene. The CDR3 is 15 amino acids.

This sequence joins TRBV11-2 and TRBJ2-3, with 15 bases identical to TRBD2. The TCR was taken from a woman aged 55-70 years with Graves' ophthalmopathy. The sample comprised blood. CDR3 amino acids: CASRTSGRATDTQYF. Here the CDR3 DNA reads TGTGCCAGCCGGACTAGCGGGAGGGCTACAGATACGCAGTATTTT. The full variable domain, completed using reference TRBV11-2 and TRBJ2-3, is EAGVAQSPRYKIIEKRQSVAFWCNPISGHATLYWYQQILGQGPKLLIQFQNNGVVDDSQLPKDRFSAERLKGVDSTLKIQPAKLEDSAVYLCASRTSGRATDTQYFGPGTRLTVL.